This T cell receptor beta chain was recovered during a study of regulatory T cells in long-lasting Graves disease. Time point defined: persistent/refractory GD, antithyroid drugs over 5 years with positive TRAb. Isolated PBMC RNA provided the starting material for the TCR library. This CDR3 comprises 16 residues. The germline V gene has CDR1 DFQATT and CDR2 SNEGSKA (reference sequence). V lost 3 bases, J lost 1 base, and 18 bases lay in between. According to the study, TCR beta libraries were built with iRepertoire HTBI primers and CDR3-region Arm-PCR. TCRdb called the multiplex PCR reads again in MiXCR, with one record for every CDR3 protein. Here the sample spans approximately 440,000 distinct CDR3 sequences, around 22% being singletons.

This clonotype originated in a female donor with Graves disease. Material: peripheral blood mononuclear cells (PBMCs), obtained when the disease was refractory, from a patient treated with antithyroid drugs. The rearrangement links TRBV20-1 to TRBJ1-2; possible D gene TRBD1, 5 bases. The CDR3 is CSASLRGVPHNYGYTF. The CDR3, as DNA: TGCAGTGCTAGCCTACGGGGGGTCCCCCATAACTATGGCTACACCTTC.